The clone carrying this T cell receptor beta chain was observed a few times. These data originate in a study of blood T cell repertoires in COVID-19. Background on the study: Donors in the United States, Italy and Spain gave samples during acute or convalescent COVID-19. PBMCs, B-cell-depleted T cells, or T cells provided the cDNA or gDNA that made up the material.

Per the study methods: Using reference gene primer amplification, nucleated cell counts were estimated. Measured with immunoSEQ multiplex PCR; TCRdb has only the in-frame clones, and not every one. V, J and clone size derive from that table, while D and trimming were established from the DNA sequence. The sample shows hundreds of thousands of clones, 75% to 90% of them seen only once. The CDR3 contains 13 residues. CDR1 and CDR2 (germline): PRHDT, FYEKMQ (reference sequence). V trimming: 4 bases; J trimming: 8 bases; junction bases outside the gene matches: 3. Within 2 weeks before study entry, exposed participants met a COVID-19 case.

The V call is TRBV13, the J call TRBJ1-2, with TRBD1 matching 11 bases. Input material: PBMCs or T cells enriched from blood (not recorded which). The TCR sequence derives from a man between 50 and 59 years old who had been exposed to COVID-19. CDR3 coding DNA: TGTGCCAGCAGCTCACGGGACAGGGGGGGCTACACCTTC. It yields the protein CASSSRDRGGYTF. The variable domain in full, completed from reference TRBV13 and TRBJ1-2, reads AAGVIQSPRHLIKEKRETATLKCYPIPRHDTVYWYQQGPGQDPQFLISFYEKMQSDKGSIPDRFSAQQFSDYHSELNMSSLELGDSALYFCASSSRDRGGYTFGSGTRLTVV.